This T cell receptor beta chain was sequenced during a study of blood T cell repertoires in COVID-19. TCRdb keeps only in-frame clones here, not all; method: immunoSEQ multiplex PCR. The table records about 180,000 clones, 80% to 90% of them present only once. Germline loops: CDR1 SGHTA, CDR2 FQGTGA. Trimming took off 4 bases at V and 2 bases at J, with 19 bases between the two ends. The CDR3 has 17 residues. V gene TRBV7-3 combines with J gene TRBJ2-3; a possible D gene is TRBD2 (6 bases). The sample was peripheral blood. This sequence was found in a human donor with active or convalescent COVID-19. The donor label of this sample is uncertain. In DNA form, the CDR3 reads TGTGCCAGCAGCTCCCTTTTGGGAGGACGTGACACAGATACGCAGTATTTT. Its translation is CASSSLLGGRDTDTQYF.